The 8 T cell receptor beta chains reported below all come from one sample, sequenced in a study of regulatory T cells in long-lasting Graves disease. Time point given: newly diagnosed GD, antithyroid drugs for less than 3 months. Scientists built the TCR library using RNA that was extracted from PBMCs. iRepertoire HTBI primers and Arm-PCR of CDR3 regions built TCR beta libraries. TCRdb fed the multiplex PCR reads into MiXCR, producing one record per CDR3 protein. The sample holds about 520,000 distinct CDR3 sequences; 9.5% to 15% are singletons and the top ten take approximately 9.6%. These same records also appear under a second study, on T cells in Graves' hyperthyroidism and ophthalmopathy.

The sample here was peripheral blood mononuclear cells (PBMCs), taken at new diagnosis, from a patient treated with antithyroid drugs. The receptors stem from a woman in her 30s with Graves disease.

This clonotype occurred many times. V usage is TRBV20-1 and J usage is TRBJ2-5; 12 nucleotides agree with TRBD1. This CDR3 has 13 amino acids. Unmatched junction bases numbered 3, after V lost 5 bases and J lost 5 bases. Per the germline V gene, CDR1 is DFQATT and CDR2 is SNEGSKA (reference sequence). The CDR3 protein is CSAGTGGRETQYF. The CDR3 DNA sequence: TGCAGTGCTGGGACAGGGGGCAGGGAGACCCAGTACTTC.

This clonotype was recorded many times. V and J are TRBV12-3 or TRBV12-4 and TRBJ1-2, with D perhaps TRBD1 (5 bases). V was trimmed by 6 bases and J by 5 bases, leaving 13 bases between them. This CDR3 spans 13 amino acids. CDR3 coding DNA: TGTGCCAGCAGGTTGACAGAAGGATATGGCTACACCTTC. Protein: CASRLTEGYGYTF.

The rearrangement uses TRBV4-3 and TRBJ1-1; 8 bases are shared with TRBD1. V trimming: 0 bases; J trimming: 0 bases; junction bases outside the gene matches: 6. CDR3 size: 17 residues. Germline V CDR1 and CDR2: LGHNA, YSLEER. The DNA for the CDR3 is TGCGCCAGCAGCCAAGACGAGAGGACAGGGATGAACACTGAAGCTTTCTTT. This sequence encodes CASSQDERTGMNTEAFF.

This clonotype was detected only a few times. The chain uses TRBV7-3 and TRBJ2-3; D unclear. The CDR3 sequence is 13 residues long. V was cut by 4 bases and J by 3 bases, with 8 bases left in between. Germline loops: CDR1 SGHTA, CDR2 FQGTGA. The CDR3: CASSSYGTDTQYF. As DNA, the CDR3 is TGTGCCAGCAGCTCCTATGGGACAGATACGCAGTATTTT.

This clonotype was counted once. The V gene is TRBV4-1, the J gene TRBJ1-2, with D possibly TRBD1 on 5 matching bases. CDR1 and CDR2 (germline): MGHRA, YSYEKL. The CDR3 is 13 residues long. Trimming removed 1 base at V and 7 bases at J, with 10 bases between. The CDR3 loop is CASSQVGVRGYTF. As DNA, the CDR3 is TGCGCCAGCAGCCAAGTAGGGGTACGTGGCTACACCTTC.

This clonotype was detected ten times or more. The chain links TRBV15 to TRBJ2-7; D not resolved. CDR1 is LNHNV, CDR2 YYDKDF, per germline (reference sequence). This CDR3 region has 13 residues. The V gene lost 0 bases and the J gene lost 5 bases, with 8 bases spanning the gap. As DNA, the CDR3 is TGTGCCACCAGCAGAGATACCCAAAACGAGCAGTACTTC. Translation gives CATSRDTQNEQYF. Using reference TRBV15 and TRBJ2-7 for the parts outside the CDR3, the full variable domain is DAMVIQNPRYQVTQFGKPVTLSCSQTLNHNVMYWYQQKSSQAPKLLFHYYDKDFNNEADTPDNFQSRRPNTSFCFLDIRSPGLGDTAMYLCATSRDTQNEQYFGPGTRLTVT.

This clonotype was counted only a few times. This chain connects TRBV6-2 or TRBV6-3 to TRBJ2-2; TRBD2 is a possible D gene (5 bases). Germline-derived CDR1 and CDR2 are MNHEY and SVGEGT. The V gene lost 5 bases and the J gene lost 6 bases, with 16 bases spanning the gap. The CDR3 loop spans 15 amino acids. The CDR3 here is CASSERAVRPGELFF. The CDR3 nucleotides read TGTGCCAGCAGTGAGAGGGCCGTTAGACCCGGGGAGCTGTTTTTT.

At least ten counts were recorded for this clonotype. The CDR3 reads CASSLVLAGRTDTQYF. Here the CDR3 DNA reads TGTGCCAGCAGTTTGGTACTAGCGGGACGGACAGATACGCAGTATTTT. J is TRBJ2-3 and V is TRBV27, with 10 bases lining up with TRBD2. The CDR3 length is 16 residues. Trimming at V came to 3 bases and at J to 3 bases, leaving 6 bases not matched to a gene. Germline V gives CDR1 MNHEY, CDR2 SMNVEV (reference sequence).